This T cell receptor (beta chain) was profiled in a study of T-cell memory formation after mild COVID-19. This clonotype has a handful of counts. TCRdb processed the 5' RACE reads anew with MiXCR; each CDR3 protein has one entry. The sample records approximately 250,000 distinct CDR3 sequences, 15% to 20% being singletons. The length of the CDR3 is 16 residues. The J segment lost 9 bases and the V segment lost 2 bases, leaving 12 bases of the junction unmatched. Germline assignment: CDR1 SGHTA and CDR2 FQGNSA. The chain links TRBV7-2 to TRBJ2-1; TRBD2 matches 8 bases. The source is a man between 18 and 35 years old who had mild COVID-19 (a few samples of this study predate the infection). Cell type and time point are not known. The sample was PBMCs or a T cell subset sorted from them (not recorded which). The DNA of the CDR3 is TGTGCCAGCAGCTTATTGGGCGGGGGGTCTCTATTTGAGCAGTTCTTC. As protein: CASSLLGGGSLFEQFF.